The rows below give T cell receptor beta chains drawn from one sample of a study of CD8+ T cells in alopecia areata. The method was immunoSEQ multiplex PCR; TCRdb's version includes in-frame clones alone and lacks a portion of them. The data hold about 180,000 clones, with 50% to 60% observed a single time. This specimen consisted of CD4+ T cells sorted from blood, obtained at week 0. The receptor set was obtained from a human donor with alopecia areata. CDR3s include the opening cysteine and the closing phenylalanine or tryptophan. Each record gives: V gene, CDR3 length, J gene, CDR3 protein.

TRBV29-1	12	TRBJ1-2	CSVVTGNYGYTF
TRBV18	13	TRBJ1-2	CASSHRVDYGYTF
TRBV30	12	TRBJ1-1	CAWRPDSTEAFF
TRBV7-9	13	TRBJ2-5	CASSVQGQETQYF
TRBV18	16	TRBJ2-1	CASSPLPGQGYNEQFF
TRBV4-1	17	TRBJ1-1	CASNYPPGPRMNTEAFF
TRBV27	13	TRBJ2-5	CASRPRDRETQYF
TRBV5-1	12	TRBJ1-5	CASSLDGQPQHF
TRBV23-1	14	TRBJ1-2	CAKSTGGFVYGYTF
TRBV20-1	11	TRBJ1-2	CSARVGYGYTF